This passage covers 29 T cell receptor beta chains from one sample sequenced in a study of shared clonotypes between healthy human individuals. Generated by immunoSEQ multiplex PCR, the TCRdb table keeps only in-frame clones and is missing some. The sample yields 600,000 to 750,000 clones, approximately 77% seen once. The sequenced sample was memory CD4+ T cells sorted from blood. The subset denotes: CD45RA-negative fraction. Every receptor here comes from a woman in her thirties in good health.

As DNA, the CDR3 is TGTGCCAGCAGTGCCCAGAGTAACACCGGGGAGCTGTTTTTT. The encoded protein is CASSAQSNTGELFF. This chain links TRBV2 with TRBJ2-2; D not certain. Germline CDR1 SNHLY, CDR2 FYNNEI. Trimming cost V 4 bases and J 2 bases, with 8 bases left between them. There are 14 residues in the CDR3. Based on the CDR3 plus reference TRBV2 and TRBJ2-2, the full variable domain is EPEVTQTPSHQVTQMGQEVILRCVPISNHLYFYWYRQILGQKVEFLVSFYNNEISEKSEIFDDQFSVERPDGSNFTLKIRSTKLEDSAMYFCASSAQSNTGELFFGEGSRLTVL.

The V and J genes are TRBV7-2 and TRBJ2-4; unclear D gene. This CDR3 comprises 15 residues. Germline lookup yields CDR1 SGHTA and CDR2 FQGNSA. The germline V and J ends were trimmed by 1 base and 0 bases, with 7 bases remaining between them. CDR3 sequence reads: CASSLVVKAKNIQYF. The DNA of the CDR3 is TGTGCCAGCAGCTTAGTTGTAAAAGCCAAAAACATTCAGTACTTC.

J is TRBJ2-5 and V is TRBV14, with 11 positions matching TRBD1. The better agreement between TRBJ2-7 and the DNA end casts doubt on the J call. The CDR3 runs to 14 residues. Germline-derived CDR1 and CDR2 are SGHDN and FVKESK. CDR3 sequence reads: CASSHWTGGLEQYF. The DNA for the CDR3 is TGTGCCAGCAGCCATTGGACAGGGGGCCTCGAGCAGTACTTC.

The chain recombines TRBV6-5 with TRBJ2-7; D might be TRBD1 (6 bases). Per the germline V gene, CDR1 is MNHEY and CDR2 is SVGAGI. CDR3 length: 13 residues. V shed 5 bases and J shed 5 bases, with 13 bases lying between them. The chain's CDR3 is CASSATGYNEQYF. The CDR3 nucleotides are TGTGCCAGCAGTGCGACAGGTTATAACGAGCAGTACTTC.

This clone was counted ten times or more. This rearrangement joins TRBV6-5 to TRBJ1-1; D remains unclear. The CDR3 extends over 15 amino acids. V was trimmed by 7 bases and J by 0 bases, leaving 15 bases between them. Per the germline V gene, CDR1 is MNHEY and CDR2 is SVGAGI. The CDR3 DNA reads as TGTGCCAGCATCAGAGGACGGTACATGAACACTGAAGCTTTCTTT. As protein: CASIRGRYMNTEAFF.

The chain recombines TRBV11-2 with TRBJ2-5, with D possibly being TRBD2 (6 bases). This CDR3 region has 15 residues. Germline V gene data show CDR1 as SGHAT and CDR2 as FQNNGV. Trimming took 6 bases from V and 7 from J, leaving 21 bases between them. This CDR3 reads CASRPRRGLSWTQYF. CDR3 DNA: TGTGCCAGCAGACCTCGCCGGGGGTTGTCATGGACCCAGTACTTC.

The chain recombines TRBV5-1 with TRBJ1-1; D uncertain. V was shortened by 3 bases and J by 0 bases, with 6 bases between the two germline ends. The germline gives CDR1 SGHRS, CDR2 YFSETQ. The CDR3 has 13 residues. DNA of the CDR3: TGCGCCAGCAGCTACGGGGTGAACACTGAAGCTTTCTTT. The encoded protein is CASSYGVNTEAFF.

The CDR3 here is CASSESGSHYNEQFF. CDR3 nucleotides: TGTGCCAGCAGTGAAAGCGGGAGCCATTACAATGAGCAGTTCTTC. The chain combines TRBV2 with TRBJ2-1; the match to TRBD2 covers 8 bases. V lost 2 bases to trimming and J lost 4 bases; unmatched junction nucleotides: 4. Germline CDR1 reads SNHLY; CDR2 reads FYNNEI. The CDR3 has 15 amino acids.

The chain recombines TRBV7-7 with TRBJ1-1; TRBD1 might be the D (5 bases). Trimming left V 5 bases short and J 0 bases short, with 7 bases between. Germline assignment: CDR1 SSHAT and CDR2 FNYEAQ (reference sequence). The CDR3 has 13 residues. DNA of the CDR3: TGTGCCAGCAGCAGACAGATGAACACTGAAGCTTTCTTT. This codes for CASSRQMNTEAFF.

This rearrangement joins TRBV18 to TRBJ2-7; D is possibly TRBD2 (5 bases). The germline V gene encodes CDR1 KGHSH and CDR2 LQKENI. CDR3 length: 14 residues. Deletions cut 2 bases from V and 3 bases from J, with 11 bases between. The CDR3 reads CASSPGGRNYEQYF. Here the CDR3 DNA reads TGTGCCAGCTCACCAGGAGGACGGAACTACGAGCAGTACTTC.

This chain joins TRBV7-2 and TRBJ1-5, with 10 bases lining up with TRBD1. Germline V gives CDR1 SGHTA, CDR2 FQGNSA. The CDR3 is 15 residues long. Losses at the gene ends were 1 base for V and 5 bases for J; bases not matched to a gene: 2. The CDR3 spells CASSLDDRGHQPQHF. For the CDR3, the DNA is TGTGCCAGCAGCTTAGACGACAGGGGGCATCAGCCCCAGCATTTT.

The chain carries TRBV29-1 and TRBJ2-1; D might be TRBD2 (6 bases). This CDR3 has 13 residues. Germline assignment: CDR1 SQVTM and CDR2 ANQGSEA. Trimming removed 8 bases from V and 7 bases from J, with 18 bases in between. The CDR3 DNA sequence: TGCAGCTCGACTCCTAAACGGGGGAATGAGCAGTTCTTC. Translation: CSSTPKRGNEQFF.

The chain recombines TRBV25-1 with TRBJ1-5, with a weak D call TRBD1 (6 bases). Germline V gene data show CDR1 as MGHDK and CDR2 as SYGVNS. The CDR3 extends over 15 amino acids. The V end was cut by 2 bases, the J end by 5 bases, with 13 bases between. The CDR3 loop reads CASSENGQSYQPQHF. The CDR3 coding sequence is TGTGCCAGCAGTGAAAACGGACAGTCCTATCAGCCCCAGCATTTT.

In its sample, this clone was seen a few times. V and J are TRBV11-2 and TRBJ2-7; 9 bases agree with TRBD1. The CDR3 extends over 15 amino acids. Germline V gene data show CDR1 as SGHAT and CDR2 as FQNNGV. V was pared by 3 bases and J by 4 bases, with 7 bases of the junction left unmatched. The CDR3 DNA sequence: TGTGCCAGCAGCTTGGCCGGACAGGGGATTTACGAGCAGTACTTC. Translating gives CASSLAGQGIYEQYF.

This clone has a count of ten or more. The sample contains more than one DNA sequence encoding this CDR3. V and J are TRBV28 and TRBJ1-3, with D hard to call. The V end lost 6 bases, the J end lost 3 bases, and 9 bases lay between the germline ends. The germline V gene has CDR1 MDHEN and CDR2 SYDVKM. The CDR3 runs to 13 residues. CDR3 coding DNA: TGTGCCAGCAGCCTCGGGCTTGGAAACACCATATATTTT. Protein: CASSLGLGNTIYF.

V gene TRBV21-1 combines with J gene TRBJ2-7; TRBD1, the table's D call, lacks a check against the DNA. TRBV21-1 is noted as a pseudogene. CDR3 length equals 16 residues. CDR3 bases: TGTGCCAGCAGCAAAGGTAAGACACCGACGGTTTACGAGCAGTACTTC. This translates into CASSKGKTPTVYEQYF.

In its sample, this clone was seen a few times. The chain employs TRBV7-2 and TRBJ2-7, with TRBD1 identical over 7 bases. The V gene's germline CDR1 is SGHTA and CDR2 FQGNSA. V lost 3 bases to trimming and J lost 0 bases; unmatched junction nucleotides: 2. This CDR3 is 14 amino acids long. CDR3 protein: CASSFTGASYEQYF. DNA of the CDR3: TGTGCCAGCAGCTTTACAGGGGCCTCCTACGAGCAGTACTTC.

This clone was counted a few times. At one end the junction does not follow the germline gene, possibly because of a read error. The chain's CDR3 is CATSPGATNEKLFF. CDR3 in DNA: TGCGCCACCAGCCCAGGAGCAACTAATGAAAAACTGTTTTTT. This chain links TRBV5-1 with TRBJ1-4, with unresolved D. In germline, CDR1 is SGHRS, CDR2 YFSETQ. The CDR3 covers 14 residues. Complete variable domain (other parts from reference TRBV5-1 and TRBJ1-4): KAGVTQTPRYLIKTRGQQVTLSCSPISGHRSVSWYQQTPGQGLQFLFEYFSETQRNKGNFPGRFSGRQFSNSRSEMNVSTLELGDSALYLCATSPGATNEKLFFGSGTQLSVL.

The chain recombines TRBV27 with TRBJ1-5; tentatively, D is TRBD1 (5 bases). Trimming pared 4 bases from V and 5 bases from J, leaving 12 bases between. The CDR3 sequence is 14 residues long. Germline CDR1 reads MNHEY; CDR2 reads SMNVEV (reference sequence). CDR3 loop: CASSSTGTHQPQHF. The CDR3 DNA is TGTGCCAGCAGTTCCACCGGGACTCATCAGCCCCAGCATTTT.

The genes are TRBV19 and TRBJ2-1; tentatively, D is TRBD1 or TRBD2 (6 bases each). The V and J ends lost 6 bases and 0 bases respectively, with 21 bases between them. The CDR3 has 18 amino acids. Germline V gene sequence: CDR1 LNHDA, CDR2 SQIVND (reference sequence). The DNA for the CDR3 is TGTGCCAGTAGGTATAGGGGGGCGGGATCGAGCTCCTACAATGAGCAGTTCTTC. As protein: CASRYRGAGSSSYNEQFF. The full variable domain, its missing parts supplied by reference TRBV19 and TRBJ2-1, is DGGITQSPKYLFRKEGQNVTLSCEQNLNHDAMYWYRQDPGQGLRLIYYSQIVNDFQKGDIAEGYSVSREKKESFPLTVTSAQKNPTAFYLCASRYRGAGSSSYNEQFFGPGTRLTVL.

The chain is built from TRBV4-3 and TRBJ2-1; maybe TRBD2 (5 bases). Germline lookup yields CDR1 LGHNA and CDR2 YSLEER. Trimming shortened V by 0 bases and J by 8 bases, and 14 bases separated the two germline ends. The CDR3 runs to 15 residues. The CDR3 reads CASSQEAAPGDEQFF. The CDR3 coding sequence is TGCGCCAGCAGCCAAGAGGCCGCCCCCGGGGATGAGCAGTTCTTC.

The chain employs TRBV7-9 and TRBJ2-5; 8 nucleotides match TRBD1. The CDR3 is 15 residues long. Looked up from germline, CDR1 is SEHNR and CDR2 is FQNEAQ (reference sequence). J lost 5 bases, V lost 5 bases, and 10 bases had no gene match. The chain's CDR3 is CASSPRDRRVETQYF. The DNA for the CDR3 is TGTGCCAGCAGCCCCCGGGACAGGAGGGTCGAGACCCAGTACTTC. Together with reference TRBV7-9 and TRBJ2-5, the CDR3 gives the full variable domain: DTGVSQNPRHKITKRGQNVTFRCDPISEHNRLYWYRQTLGQGPEFLTYFQNEAQLEKSRLLSDRFSAERPKGSFSTLEIQRTEQGDSAMYLCASSPRDRRVETQYFGPGTRLLVL.

The chain uses TRBV6-1 and TRBJ2-7, with 7 bases matching TRBD2. CDR1 and CDR2 from the germline V gene are MNHNS and SASEGT. The CDR3 runs 15 residues. The V segment lost 6 bases and the J segment 1 base; nucleotides outside the gene matches: 9. The CDR3 DNA follows: TGTGCCAGCAGGCCGGGCGGGAGAGGGTCCTACGAGCAGTACTTC. Its protein product is CASRPGGRGSYEQYF.

This clone was seen a few times. The chain combines TRBV19 with TRBJ1-5, with 7 positions matching TRBD1. The CDR3 extends over 13 amino acids. CDR1 and CDR2 (germline): LNHDA, SQIVND (reference sequence). The V segment lost 7 bases and the J segment 6 bases; nucleotides outside the gene matches: 6. In DNA, the CDR3 is TGTGCCAGTAACTTTCAGGGGGGTCAGCCCCAGCATTTT. Amino acids: CASNFQGGQPQHF.

The chain joins TRBV27 to TRBJ2-7; D might be TRBD2 (7 bases). This CDR3 is 13 amino acids long. V lost 2 bases to trimming and J lost 4 bases, with 9 bases between them. From germline, CDR1 is MNHEY and CDR2 SMNVEV (reference sequence). Written as DNA, the CDR3 is TGTGCCAGCAGTTTAAAGGGGGGGTACGAGCAGTACTTC. As protein: CASSLKGGYEQYF.

The table lists this clone with a few counts. This clone may be a read error of a much larger clone one base away. DNA for the CDR3: TGTGCCAGCAGCCGACAGTACGAGCAGTACTTC. It translates to CASSRQYEQYF. The rearrangement links TRBV5-6 to TRBJ2-7, with D maybe TRBD1 (5 bases). Trimming took off 4 bases at V and 4 bases at J, with 6 bases between the two ends. This CDR3 comprises 11 residues. Per germline, CDR1 SGHDT and CDR2 YYEEEE.

V is TRBV5-1 and J is TRBJ2-3, with 15 bases matching TRBD2. CDR1 and CDR2 (germline): SGHRS, YFSETQ. The CDR3 is 17 amino acids. J lost 3 bases, V lost 4 bases, and 6 bases had no gene match. The CDR3 loop reads CASSGGLAGGLTDTQYF. The CDR3 DNA reads TGCGCCAGCAGCGGGGGACTAGCGGGAGGTCTGACAGATACGCAGTATTTT.

J is TRBJ1-1 and V is TRBV6-1; no clear D gene. Trimming removed 3 bases from V and 0 bases from J, with 5 bases in between. Germline V CDR1 and CDR2: MNHNS, SASEGT. The CDR3 is 13 amino acids. CDR3 amino acids: CASSEPLNTEAFF. Written as DNA, the CDR3 is TGTGCCAGCAGTGAGCCCCTGAACACTGAAGCTTTCTTT.

On this clone itself: One end of the junction fails to match germline, which may point to a read error. The sample contains more than one DNA sequence encoding this CDR3. V usage is TRBV30 and J usage is TRBJ2-2, with D uncertain. Germline CDR1 and CDR2: GTSNPN and SVGIG (reference sequence). CDR3 length equals 10 residues. CDR3 region: CAWGSGELFF. The CDR3 region has the DNA TGCGCCTGGGGTTCCGGGGAGCTGTTTTTT.